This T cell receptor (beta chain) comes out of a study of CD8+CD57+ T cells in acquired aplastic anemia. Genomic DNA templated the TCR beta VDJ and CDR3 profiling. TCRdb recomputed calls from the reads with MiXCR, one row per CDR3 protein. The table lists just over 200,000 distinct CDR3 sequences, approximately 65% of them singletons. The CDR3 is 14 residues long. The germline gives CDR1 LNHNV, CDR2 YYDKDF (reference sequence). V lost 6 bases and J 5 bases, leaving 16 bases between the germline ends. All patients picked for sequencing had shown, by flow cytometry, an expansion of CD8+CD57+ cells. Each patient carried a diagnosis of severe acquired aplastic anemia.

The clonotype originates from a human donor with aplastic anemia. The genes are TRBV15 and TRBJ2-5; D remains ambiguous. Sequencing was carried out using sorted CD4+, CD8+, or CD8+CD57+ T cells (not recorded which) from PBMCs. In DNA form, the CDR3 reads TGTGCCACCAGTGATTCGCGCCCAAGGGAGACCCAGTACTTC. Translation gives CATSDSRPRETQYF.